This TCR beta chain was captured in a study of T-cell reconstitution after alpha-beta-depleted transplantation in children. The CDR3 length is 13 residues. Germline V gene sequence: CDR1 SNHLY, CDR2 FYNNEI. The V and J ends lost 8 bases and 5 bases respectively, with 16 bases between them. On this clonotype itself: Its antigen is undetermined.

The TCRbeta library incorporated unique molecular identifiers. TCRdb re-analysed the PCR reads in MiXCR, keeping a single row per CDR3 protein. The sample shows hundreds of thousands of distinct CDR3 sequences, approximately 24% of them seen only once. Study results and limitations: Roughly two months post-transplant, alpha-beta T cells reportedly originated from several hundred graft clones that had expanded. Elevated TCRbeta diversity at day 60 was traced, in some patients, to surviving recipient T cells and thymic progenitors. Once a year had passed after transplant, T-cell counts and diversity came mostly from newly produced T cells.

This clonotype originated in a female patient aged 2 to 10 who had a stem cell transplant for congenital amegakaryocytic thrombocytopenia, so the T cells may come from the graft donor. V gene TRBV2 combines with J gene TRBJ2-7; D is uncertain. Sequenced material: PBMCs, mostly from graft donor cells, taken 360 days after TCRalphabeta/CD19-depleted stem cell transplant. CDR3 sequence: CASLGNRKNEQYF. The CDR3 DNA reads as TGTGCCAGCTTGGGTAACAGAAAGAACGAGCAGTACTTC.